This TCR beta chain originates from a study of low-dose radiotherapy and immunotherapy resistance in tumors. Study overall: Radiation delivery to Cohort 1 consisted of 0.5 Gy per fraction every 2 weeks, summing to 6.5 Gy. First-strand cDNA relied on TRAV- and TRBV-specific primers spanning alpha and beta chains.

This clonotype was found many times. Trimming shortened V by 9 bases and J by 4 bases, and 8 bases separated the two germline ends. CDR1 is LNHDA and CDR2 is SQIVND in the germline V gene (reference sequence). This CDR3 comprises 11 residues. Time point specified: before trial treatment. Treatment combined nivolumab, ipilimumab, aspirin, low-dose cyclophosphamide and low-dose radiotherapy in a dose-escalation trial. Enrollment required an advanced solid tumor negative for tumor-infiltrating lymphocytes. Amplification, which lasted around 21 PCR cycles, used a constant-region primer and V-primer adapter to amplify TCRs. TCRdb re-analysed the reads in MiXCR, keeping a single row per CDR3 protein. This sample has about 47,000 distinct CDR3 sequences; 10% to 15% occur once, and the top ten carry approximately 6%.

The sequenced sample was PBMCs, obtained before treatment. This clonotype was obtained from a female donor with ovarian cancer. The genes are TRBV19 and TRBJ2-3; D is ambiguous. DNA of the CDR3: TGTGCCAGCACAAGGGCAGATACGCAGTATTTT. Translating gives CASTRADTQYF. Full variable domain (rest looked up from reference TRBV19 and TRBJ2-3): DGGITQSPKYLFRKEGQNVTLSCEQNLNHDAMYWYRQDPGQGLRLIYYSQIVNDFQKGDIAEGYSVSREKKESFPLTVTSAQKNPTAFYLCASTRADTQYFGPGTRLTVL.